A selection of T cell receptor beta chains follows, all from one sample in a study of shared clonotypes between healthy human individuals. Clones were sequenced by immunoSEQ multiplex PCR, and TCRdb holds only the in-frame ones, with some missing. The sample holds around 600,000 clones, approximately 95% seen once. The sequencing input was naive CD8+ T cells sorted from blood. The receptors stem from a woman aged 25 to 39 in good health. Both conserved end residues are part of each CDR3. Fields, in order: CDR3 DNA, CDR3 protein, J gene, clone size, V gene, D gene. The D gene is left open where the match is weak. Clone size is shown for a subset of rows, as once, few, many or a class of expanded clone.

TGTGCCAGCAGTTTATCCGGCAGCTCCTACAATGAGCAGTTCTTC | CASSLSGSSYNEQFF | TRBJ2-1 | - | TRBV27 | -
TGTGCCAGCAGTTCGCCGGGACAGGGGACCTACGAGCAGTACTTC | CASSSPGQGTYEQYF | TRBJ2-7 | - | TRBV27 | TRBD1
TGCAGCGCTATAACATACTACAATGAGCAGTTCTTC | CSAITYYNEQFF | TRBJ2-1 | - | TRBV29-1 | -
TGTGCCTGGAGTGTCGGCCGGACCTACGAGCAGTACTTC | CAWSVGRTYEQYF | TRBJ2-7 | few | TRBV30 | -
TGCGCCAGCAGCCAAGATAGGCAGGGACGCGAGCAGTACTTC | CASSQDRQGREQYF | TRBJ2-7 | - | TRBV4-1 | -
TGTGCCAGCAGCCCCGGGGACAGTACCTACGAGCAGTACTTC | CASSPGDSTYEQYF | TRBJ2-7 | - | TRBV7-9 | TRBD1
TGTGCCAGCAGCTTCAGGGACGGGTACGAGCAGTACTTC | CASSFRDGYEQYF | TRBJ2-7 | few | TRBV5-4 | -
TGTGCCAGCAGCTCGGTCGCCGGTCCCTACGAGCAGTACTTC | CASSSVAGPYEQYF | TRBJ2-7 | - | TRBV7-9 | -
TGTGCCAGCAGTTTACTCCCACTAGTGGGGAGCTCCTACGAGCAGTACTTC | CASSLLPLVGSSYEQYF | TRBJ2-7 | - | TRBV28 | -
TGTGCCAGCAGTCAGGGGGAGCGGGAGACCTACGAGCAGTACTTC | CASSQGERETYEQYF | TRBJ2-7 | - | TRBV28 | -
TGTGCCAGCAGCCAAGATAGGGGCGGGAATTCACCCCTCCACTTT | CASSQDRGGNSPLHF | TRBJ1-6 | - | TRBV14 | -
TGTGCCAGCAGGGTGGACAGTTCTTCCCTGAACTCTAACTATGGCTACACCTTC | CASRVDSSSLNSNYGYTF | TRBJ1-2 | once | TRBV2 | -
TGTGCCGGGCGGACTAGCGGGAGCTACGAGCAGTACTTC | CAGRTSGSYEQYF | TRBJ2-7 | - | TRBV28 | TRBD2
TGTGCCAGCAGTGTAGGGGGCCACCACGAGCAGTACTTC | CASSVGGHHEQYF | TRBJ2-7 | - | TRBV25-1 | TRBD1
TGTGCCAGCAGTTTTTTGATCTCGCGAGTATCCCGCCAGAACACTGAAGCTTTCTTT | CASSFLISRVSRQNTEAFF | TRBJ1-1 | once | TRBV28 | -
TGCGCCAGCAGCTTGAGTGGACAGATGAACTATGGCTACACCTTC | CASSLSGQMNYGYTF | TRBJ1-2 | once | TRBV5-1 | -
TGTGCCAGCAGCAACCCCGGCAGCTCCAACTATGGCTACACCTTC | CASSNPGSSNYGYTF | TRBJ1-2 | - | TRBV21-1 | -
TGTGCCAGCAGTGTCAATCAGCCCCAGCATTTT | CASSVNQPQHF | TRBJ1-5 | - | TRBV28 | -
TGCAGCGGCGAAGGACTAGCGGGAGGGAATGAGCAGTTCTTC | CSGEGLAGGNEQFF | TRBJ2-1 | - | TRBV29-1 | TRBD2
TGTGCCAGCAGTTTAAATTTGCGGGGGACGATAACCTACGAGCAGTACTTC | CASSLNLRGTITYEQYF | TRBJ2-7 | - | TRBV28 | TRBD2
TGTGCCAGCAGTCCTGGGACAGGAGGCTCCTACGAGCAGTACTTC | CASSPGTGGSYEQYF | TRBJ2-7 | - | TRBV27 | TRBD1
TGCAGCGTTTCTACCGGGATCGGGGTTTTTGAGACCCAGCATTTT | CSVSTGIGVFETQHF | TRBJ1-5 | - | TRBV29-1 | -
TGCAGTGCTAGGACAGGGGGCTGCTTC | CSARTGGCF | TRBJ2-7 | - | TRBV20-1 | TRBD1
TGTGCCAGCAGCCCCCAAGGGGGAGATACGCAGTATTTT | CASSPQGGDTQYF | TRBJ2-3 | - | TRBV14 | -
TGTGCCAGCAGCTTCGGGACTAGCGGCGAGCAGTACTTC | CASSFGTSGEQYF | TRBJ2-7 | - | TRBV27 | TRBD2